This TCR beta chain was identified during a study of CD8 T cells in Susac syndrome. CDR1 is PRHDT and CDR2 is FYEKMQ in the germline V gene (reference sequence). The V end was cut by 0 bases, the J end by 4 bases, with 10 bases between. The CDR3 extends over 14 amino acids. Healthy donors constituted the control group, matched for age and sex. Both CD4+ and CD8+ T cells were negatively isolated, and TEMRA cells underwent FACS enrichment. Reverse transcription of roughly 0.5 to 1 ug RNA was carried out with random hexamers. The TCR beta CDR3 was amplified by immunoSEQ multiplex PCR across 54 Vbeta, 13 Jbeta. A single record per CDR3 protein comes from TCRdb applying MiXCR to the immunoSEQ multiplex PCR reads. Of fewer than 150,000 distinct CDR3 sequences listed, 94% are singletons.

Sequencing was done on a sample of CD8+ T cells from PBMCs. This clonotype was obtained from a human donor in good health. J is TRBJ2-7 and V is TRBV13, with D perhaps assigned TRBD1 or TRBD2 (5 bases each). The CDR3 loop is CASSLGQGVYEQYF. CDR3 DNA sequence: TGTGCCAGCAGCTTAGGTCAGGGAGTATACGAGCAGTACTTC.